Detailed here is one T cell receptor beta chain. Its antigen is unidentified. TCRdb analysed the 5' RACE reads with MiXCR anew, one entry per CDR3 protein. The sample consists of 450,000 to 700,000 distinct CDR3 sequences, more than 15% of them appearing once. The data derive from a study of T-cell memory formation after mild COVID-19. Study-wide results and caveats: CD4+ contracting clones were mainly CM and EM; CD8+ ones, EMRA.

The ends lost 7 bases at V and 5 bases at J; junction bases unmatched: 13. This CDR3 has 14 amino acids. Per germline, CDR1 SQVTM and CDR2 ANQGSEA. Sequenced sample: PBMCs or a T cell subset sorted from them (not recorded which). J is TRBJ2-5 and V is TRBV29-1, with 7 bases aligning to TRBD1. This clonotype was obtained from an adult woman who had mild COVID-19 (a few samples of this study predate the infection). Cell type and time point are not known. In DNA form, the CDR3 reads TGCAGCGCCCGACAGGGTCCCGCCGCGGAGACCCAGTACTTC. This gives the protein CSARQGPAAETQYF. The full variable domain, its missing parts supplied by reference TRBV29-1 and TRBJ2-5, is SAVISQKPSRDICQRGTSLTIQCQVDSQVTMMFWYRQQPGQSLTLIATANQGSEATYESGFVIDKFPISRPNLTFSTLTVSNMSPEDSSIYLCSARQGPAAETQYFGPGTRLLVL.